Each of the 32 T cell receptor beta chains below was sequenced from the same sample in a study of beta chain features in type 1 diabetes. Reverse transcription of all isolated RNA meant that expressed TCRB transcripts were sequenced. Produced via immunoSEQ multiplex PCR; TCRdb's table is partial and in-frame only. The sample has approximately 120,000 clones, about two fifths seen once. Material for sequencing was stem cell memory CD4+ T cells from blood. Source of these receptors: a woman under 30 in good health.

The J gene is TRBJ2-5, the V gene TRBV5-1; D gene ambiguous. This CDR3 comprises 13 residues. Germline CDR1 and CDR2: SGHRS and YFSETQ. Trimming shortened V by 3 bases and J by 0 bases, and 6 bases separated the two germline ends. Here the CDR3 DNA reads TGCGCCAGCAGCTCCTATAACCAAGAGACCCAGTACTTC. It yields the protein CASSSYNQETQYF.

The CDR3 is CASSQGQGSYEQYF. The CDR3 nucleotides read TGTGCCAGCAGCCAAGGGCAGGGCTCCTACGAGCAGTACTTC. The chain couples TRBV7-9 to TRBJ2-7; D is possibly TRBD1 (5 bases). CDR1 is SEHNR, CDR2 FQNEAQ, per germline (reference sequence). This CDR3 region has 14 residues. Trimming stripped 5 bases from V and 0 bases from J, with 11 bases between. Looking up the rest from reference TRBV7-9 and TRBJ2-7 gives the full variable domain: DTGVSQNPRHKITKRGQNVTFRCDPISEHNRLYWYRQTLGQGPEFLTYFQNEAQLEKSRLLSDRFSAERPKGSFSTLEIQRTEQGDSAMYLCASSQGQGSYEQYFGPGTRLTVT.

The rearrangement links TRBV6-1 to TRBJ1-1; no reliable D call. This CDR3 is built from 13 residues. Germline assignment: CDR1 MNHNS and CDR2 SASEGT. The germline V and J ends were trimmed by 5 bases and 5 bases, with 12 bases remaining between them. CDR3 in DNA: TGTGCCAGCAGTTCCTTTGAGGGTACTGAAGCTTTCTTT. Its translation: CASSSFEGTEAFF.

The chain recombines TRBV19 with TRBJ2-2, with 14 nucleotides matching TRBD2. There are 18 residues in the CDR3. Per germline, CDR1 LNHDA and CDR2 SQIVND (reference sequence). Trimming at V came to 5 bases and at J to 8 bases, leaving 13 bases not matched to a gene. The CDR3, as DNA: TGTGCCAGTAGTCCCGGGACTAGCGGGAGCGATCTCGCTGGGGAGCTGTTTTTT. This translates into CASSPGTSGSDLAGELFF.

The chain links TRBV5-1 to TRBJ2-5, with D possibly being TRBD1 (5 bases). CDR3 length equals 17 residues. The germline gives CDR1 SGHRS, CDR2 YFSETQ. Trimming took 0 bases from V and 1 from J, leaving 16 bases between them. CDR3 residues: CASSLDPDMGSQETQYF. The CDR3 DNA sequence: TGCGCCAGCAGCTTGGACCCGGACATGGGGTCCCAAGAGACCCAGTACTTC.

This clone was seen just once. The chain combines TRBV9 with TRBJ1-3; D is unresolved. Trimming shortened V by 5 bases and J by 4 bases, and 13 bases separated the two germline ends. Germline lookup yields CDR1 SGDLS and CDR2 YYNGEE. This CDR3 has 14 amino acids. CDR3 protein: CASRRQQQGNTIYF. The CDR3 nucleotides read TGTGCCAGCAGGCGCCAACAACAGGGAAACACCATATATTTT.

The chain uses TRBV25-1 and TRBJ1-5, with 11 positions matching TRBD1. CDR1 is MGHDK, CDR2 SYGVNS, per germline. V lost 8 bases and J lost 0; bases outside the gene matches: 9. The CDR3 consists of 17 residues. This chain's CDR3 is CASSGGTGGYSNQPQHF. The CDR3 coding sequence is TGTGCCAGCTCCGGGGGGACAGGGGGTTATAGCAATCAGCCCCAGCATTTT.

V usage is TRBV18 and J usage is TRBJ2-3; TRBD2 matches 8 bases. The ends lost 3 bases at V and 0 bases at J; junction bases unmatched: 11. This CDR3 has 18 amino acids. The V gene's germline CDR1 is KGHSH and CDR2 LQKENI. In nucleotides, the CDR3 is TGTGCCAGCTCACCCCTTAGCGGGACTCCTACTAGCACAGATACGCAGTATTTT. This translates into CASSPLSGTPTSTDTQYF.

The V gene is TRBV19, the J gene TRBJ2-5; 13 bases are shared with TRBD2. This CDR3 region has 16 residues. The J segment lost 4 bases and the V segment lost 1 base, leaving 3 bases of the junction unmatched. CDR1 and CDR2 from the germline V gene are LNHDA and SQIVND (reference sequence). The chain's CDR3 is CASSIGRTSGRETQYF. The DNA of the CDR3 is TGTGCCAGTAGTATAGGTCGGACTAGCGGGAGAGAGACCCAGTACTTC.

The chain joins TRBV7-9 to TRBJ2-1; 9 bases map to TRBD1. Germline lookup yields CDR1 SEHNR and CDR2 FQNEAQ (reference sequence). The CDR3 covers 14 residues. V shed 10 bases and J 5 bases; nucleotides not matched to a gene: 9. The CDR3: CAINRDRANNEQFF. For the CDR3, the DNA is TGTGCCATTAACCGGGACAGGGCTAACAATGAGCAGTTCTTC.

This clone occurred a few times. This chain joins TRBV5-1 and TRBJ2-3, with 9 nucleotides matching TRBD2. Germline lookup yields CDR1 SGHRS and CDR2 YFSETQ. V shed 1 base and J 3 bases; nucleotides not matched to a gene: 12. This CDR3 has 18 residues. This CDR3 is CASSLPSGTAGDTDTQYF. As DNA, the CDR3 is TGCGCCAGCAGCTTGCCTAGCGGGACCGCCGGGGATACAGATACGCAGTATTTT.

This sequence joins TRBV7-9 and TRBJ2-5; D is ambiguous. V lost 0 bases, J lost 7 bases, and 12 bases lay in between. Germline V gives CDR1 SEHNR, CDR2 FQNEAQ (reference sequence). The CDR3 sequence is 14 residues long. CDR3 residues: CASSLAFQSGTQYF. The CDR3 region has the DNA TGTGCCAGCAGCTTAGCGTTTCAGTCGGGGACCCAGTACTTC.

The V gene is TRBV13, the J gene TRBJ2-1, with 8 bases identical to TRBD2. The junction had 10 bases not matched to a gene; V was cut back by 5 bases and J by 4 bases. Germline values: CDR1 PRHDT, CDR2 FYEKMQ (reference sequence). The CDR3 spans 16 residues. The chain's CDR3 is CASSPTKRESYNEQFF. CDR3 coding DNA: TGTGCCAGCAGCCCAACTAAGCGGGAGAGTTACAATGAGCAGTTCTTC.

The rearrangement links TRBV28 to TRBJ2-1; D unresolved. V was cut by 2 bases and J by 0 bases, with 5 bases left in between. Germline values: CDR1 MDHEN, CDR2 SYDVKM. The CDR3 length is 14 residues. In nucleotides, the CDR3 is TGTGCCAGCAGTTTAGGCGGCTCCTACAATGAGCAGTTCTTC. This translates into CASSLGGSYNEQFF.

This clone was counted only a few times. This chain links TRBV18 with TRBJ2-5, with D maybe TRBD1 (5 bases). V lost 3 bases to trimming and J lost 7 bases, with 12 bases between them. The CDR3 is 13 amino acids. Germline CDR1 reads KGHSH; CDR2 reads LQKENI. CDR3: CASSPGPRGTQYF. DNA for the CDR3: TGTGCCAGCTCACCGGGGCCAAGAGGGACCCAGTACTTC.

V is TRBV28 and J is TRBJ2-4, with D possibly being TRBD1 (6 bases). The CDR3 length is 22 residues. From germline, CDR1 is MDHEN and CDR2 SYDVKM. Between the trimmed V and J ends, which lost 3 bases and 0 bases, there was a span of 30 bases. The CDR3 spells CASSFLIPRTEVSLIAKNIQYF. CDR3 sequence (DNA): TGTGCCAGCAGTTTCCTCATCCCGAGGACAGAGGTTTCCCTCATAGCCAAAAACATTCAGTACTTC.

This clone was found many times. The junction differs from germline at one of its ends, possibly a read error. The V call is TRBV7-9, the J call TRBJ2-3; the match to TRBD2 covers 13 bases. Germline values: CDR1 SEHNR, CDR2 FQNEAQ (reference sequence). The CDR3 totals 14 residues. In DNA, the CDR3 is TGTGCCAGCAGCGGCGGACTAGCGGGAGATCCGCAGTATTTT. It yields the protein CASSGGLAGDPQYF.

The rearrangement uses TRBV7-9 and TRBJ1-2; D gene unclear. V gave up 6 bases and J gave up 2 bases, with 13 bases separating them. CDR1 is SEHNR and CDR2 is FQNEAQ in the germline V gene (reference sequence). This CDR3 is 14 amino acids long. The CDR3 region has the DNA TGTGCCAGCAGTTCCCCGGAGTTCAACTATGGCTACACCTTC. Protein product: CASSSPEFNYGYTF.

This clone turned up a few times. This chain's CDR3 is CASKEGGPYEQYF. For the CDR3, the DNA is TGTGCCAGCAAGGAGGGAGGGCCCTACGAGCAGTACTTC. This chain links TRBV2 with TRBJ2-7; 7 bases are a match to TRBD2. Germline assignment: CDR1 SNHLY and CDR2 FYNNEI. V shed 7 bases and J 2 bases; nucleotides not matched to a gene: 5. This CDR3 region has 13 residues.

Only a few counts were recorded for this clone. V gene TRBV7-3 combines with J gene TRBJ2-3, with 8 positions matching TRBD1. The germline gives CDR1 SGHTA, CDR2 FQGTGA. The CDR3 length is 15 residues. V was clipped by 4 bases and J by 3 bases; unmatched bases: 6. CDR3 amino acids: CASSSRQGMTDTQYF. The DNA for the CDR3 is TGTGCCAGCAGCTCCCGACAGGGGATGACAGATACGCAGTATTTT. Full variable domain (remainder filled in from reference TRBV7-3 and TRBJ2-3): GAGVSQTPSNKVTEKGKYVELRCDPISGHTALYWYRQSLGQGPEFLIYFQGTGAADDSGLPNDRFFAVRPEGSVSTLKIQRTERGDSAVYLCASSSRQGMTDTQYFGPGTRLTVL.

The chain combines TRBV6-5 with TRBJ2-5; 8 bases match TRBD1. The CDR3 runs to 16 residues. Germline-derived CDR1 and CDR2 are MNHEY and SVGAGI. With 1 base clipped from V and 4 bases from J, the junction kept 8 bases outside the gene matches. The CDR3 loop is CASSYLLADRVETQYF. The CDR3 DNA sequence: TGTGCCAGCAGTTACTTATTAGCGGACAGGGTAGAGACCCAGTACTTC.

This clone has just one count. The CDR3 DNA reads as TGCGCCAGCAGCAAGGGGATGGACAATGAGCAGTTCTTC. It encodes CASSKGMDNEQFF. This chain joins TRBV5-1 and TRBJ2-1; D possibly corresponds to TRBD1 (5 bases). Trimming took 4 bases from V and 5 from J, leaving 10 bases between them. Germline V gene data show CDR1 as SGHRS and CDR2 as YFSETQ. CDR3 length: 13 amino acids.

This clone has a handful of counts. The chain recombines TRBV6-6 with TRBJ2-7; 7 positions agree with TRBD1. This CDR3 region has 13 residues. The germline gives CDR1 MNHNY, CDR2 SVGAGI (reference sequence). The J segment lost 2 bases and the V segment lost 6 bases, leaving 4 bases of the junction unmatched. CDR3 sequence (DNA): TGTGCCAGCAGAAGACAGGGCGCCTACGAGCAGTACTTC. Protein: CASRRQGAYEQYF.

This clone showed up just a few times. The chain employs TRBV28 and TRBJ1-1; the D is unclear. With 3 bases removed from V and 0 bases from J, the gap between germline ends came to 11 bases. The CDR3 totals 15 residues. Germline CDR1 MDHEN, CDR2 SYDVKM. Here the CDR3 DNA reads TGTGCCAGCAGTTTGACGTTGGAGCTGAACACTGAAGCTTTCTTT. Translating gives CASSLTLELNTEAFF.

CDR3 bases: TGTGCCAGCAGTGAAGCGGGACACCAAGGCTGGGACACTGAAGCTTTCTTT. This sequence encodes CASSEAGHQGWDTEAFF. This chain joins TRBV6-1 and TRBJ1-1; D may be TRBD1 (6 bases). The CDR3 spans 17 residues. Trimming pared 0 bases from V and 3 bases from J, leaving 17 bases between. The V gene's germline CDR1 is MNHNS and CDR2 SASEGT.

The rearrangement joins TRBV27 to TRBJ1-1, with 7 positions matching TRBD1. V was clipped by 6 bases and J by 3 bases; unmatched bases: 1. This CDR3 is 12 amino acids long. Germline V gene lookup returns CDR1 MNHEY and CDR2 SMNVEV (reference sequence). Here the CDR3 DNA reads TGTGCCAGCAGACAGGGGTACACTGAAGCTTTCTTT. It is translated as CASRQGYTEAFF.

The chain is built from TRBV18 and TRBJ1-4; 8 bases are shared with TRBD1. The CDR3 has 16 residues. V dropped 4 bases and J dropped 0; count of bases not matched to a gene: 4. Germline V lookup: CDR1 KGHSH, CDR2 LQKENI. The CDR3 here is CASSQHRGSTNEKLFF. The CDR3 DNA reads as TGTGCCAGCTCACAACACAGGGGGTCAACTAATGAAAAACTGTTTTTT.

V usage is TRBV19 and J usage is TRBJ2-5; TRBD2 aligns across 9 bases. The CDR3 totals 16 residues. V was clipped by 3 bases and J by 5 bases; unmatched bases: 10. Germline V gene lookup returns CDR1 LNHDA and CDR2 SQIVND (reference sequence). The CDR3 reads CASSIGLASMSETQYF. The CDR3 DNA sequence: TGTGCCAGTAGTATTGGACTAGCGAGCATGTCGGAGACCCAGTACTTC. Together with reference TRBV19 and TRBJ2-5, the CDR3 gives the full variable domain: DGGITQSPKYLFRKEGQNVTLSCEQNLNHDAMYWYRQDPGQGLRLIYYSQIVNDFQKGDIAEGYSVSREKKESFPLTVTSAQKNPTAFYLCASSIGLASMSETQYFGPGTRLLVL.

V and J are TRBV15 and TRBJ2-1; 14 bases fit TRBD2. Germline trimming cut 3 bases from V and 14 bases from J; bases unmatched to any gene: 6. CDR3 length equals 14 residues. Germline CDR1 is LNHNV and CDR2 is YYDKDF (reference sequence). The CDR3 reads CATSSPGLAGEEFF. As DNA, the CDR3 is TGTGCCACCAGCAGCCCGGGACTAGCGGGAGAGGAGTTCTTC.

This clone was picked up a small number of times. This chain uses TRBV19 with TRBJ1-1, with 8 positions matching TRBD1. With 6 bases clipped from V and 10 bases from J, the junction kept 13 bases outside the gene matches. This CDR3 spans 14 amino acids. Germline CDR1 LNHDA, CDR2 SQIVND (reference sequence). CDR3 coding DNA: TGTGCCAGTAGCGCCGACGCGGACAGGGTCTCAGCTTTCTTT. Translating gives CASSADADRVSAFF.

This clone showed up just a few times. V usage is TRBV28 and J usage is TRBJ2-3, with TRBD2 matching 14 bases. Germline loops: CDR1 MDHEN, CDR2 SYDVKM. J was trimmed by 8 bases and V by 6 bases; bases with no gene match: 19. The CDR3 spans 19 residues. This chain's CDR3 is CASSRPGLAGDGLRVTQYF. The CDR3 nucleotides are TGTGCCAGCAGCCGACCGGGACTAGCGGGAGATGGGCTTCGCGTTACGCAGTATTTT.

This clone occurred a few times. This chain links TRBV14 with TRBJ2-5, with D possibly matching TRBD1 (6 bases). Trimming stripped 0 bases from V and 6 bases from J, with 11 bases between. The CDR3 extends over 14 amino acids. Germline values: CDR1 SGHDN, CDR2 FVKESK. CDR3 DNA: TGTGCCAGCAGCCAAGAGTGGGGGCGGCAGACCCAGTACTTC. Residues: CASSQEWGRQTQYF. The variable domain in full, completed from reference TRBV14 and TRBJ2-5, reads EAGVTQFPSHSVIEKGQTVTLRCDPISGHDNLYWYRRVMGKEIKFLLHFVKESKQDESGMPNNRFLAERTGGTYSTLKVQPAELEDSGVYFCASSQEWGRQTQYFGPGTRLLVL.